A single sample is the source of the 28 T cell receptor beta chains below, sequenced in a study of control samples from healthy donors and cancer patients. The data were produced by immunoSEQ multiplex PCR, yet TCRdb's version contains in-frame clones alone and is incomplete. Seen here are tens of thousands of clones, over 75% observed once, and the top ten hold 7.2%. What was sequenced was blood. The receptors were sampled from a man between 50 and 59 years old in good health.

The V gene is TRBV5-1, the J gene TRBJ2-7; perhaps D is TRBD1 or TRBD2 (5 bases each). The length of the CDR3 is 17 residues. The ends were cut back, 2 bases at V and 4 bases at J, with 22 bases in the middle. From germline, CDR1 is SGHRS and CDR2 YFSETQ. CDR3: CASSLSESGTDSYEQYF. The CDR3 DNA is TGCGCCAGCAGCTTATCAGAGTCCGGGACCGACAGTTACGAGCAGTACTTC.

V is TRBV3-1 (or the pseudogene TRBV3-2) and J is TRBJ2-5; D tentatively fits TRBD1 or TRBD2 (5 bases each). This CDR3 region has 14 residues. Germline assignment: CDR1 LGHDT and CDR2 YNNKEL (reference sequence). The germline V and J ends were trimmed by 3 bases and 2 bases, with 10 bases remaining between them. Here the CDR3 reads CASSHGTGQETQYF. CDR3 nucleotide sequence: TGTGCCAGCAGCCATGGGACGGGACAAGAGACCCAGTACTTC.

The chain uses TRBV15 and TRBJ2-7; D might be TRBD1 (8 bases). The CDR3 runs to 13 residues. Germline assignment: CDR1 LNHNV and CDR2 YYDKDF (reference sequence). V shed 4 bases and J shed 6 bases, with 13 bases lying between them. The CDR3 DNA reads TGTGCCACCAGCAACAGGGGGGGTGCCGAGCAGTACTTC. Translated: CATSNRGGAEQYF.

This chain joins TRBV10-3 and TRBJ2-3; possible D gene TRBD2, 6 bases. The V end lost 0 bases, the J end lost 2 bases, and 18 bases lay between the germline ends. CDR1 and CDR2 from the germline V gene are ENHRY and SYGVKD. This CDR3 spans 18 amino acids. CDR3 residues: CAISESRMGGALTDTQYF. In DNA form, the CDR3 reads TGTGCCATCAGTGAGTCGAGAATGGGGGGTGCCCTCACAGATACGCAGTATTTT.

The chain links TRBV2 to TRBJ1-4; D not certain. V lost 6 bases and J 0 bases, leaving 11 bases between the germline ends. This CDR3 region has 15 residues. Germline values: CDR1 SNHLY, CDR2 FYNNEI. The CDR3 DNA sequence: TGTGCCAGCAGCGGCAGGACCGCAACTAATGAAAAACTGTTTTTT. Protein: CASSGRTATNEKLFF.

The chain links TRBV7-9 to TRBJ1-2; D is undetermined. Trimming removed 1 base from V and 8 bases from J, with 14 bases in between. The CDR3 has 14 amino acids. Germline values: CDR1 SEHNR, CDR2 FQNEAQ (reference sequence). The CDR3 nucleotides are TGTGCCAGCAGCTTAGATCCGACCCACCAGGGCTACACCTTC. Amino acid sequence: CASSLDPTHQGYTF.

As regards this clone: At one end the junction does not follow the germline gene, possibly because of a read error. V and J are TRBV4-2 and TRBJ1-1; D is ambiguous. Germline V gene lookup returns CDR1 LGHNA and CDR2 YNFKEQ. The CDR3 sequence is 16 residues long. CDR3: CAGSQEMGLMNTEAFF. The CDR3 DNA reads as TGTGCCGGCAGCCAAGAAATGGGATTAATGAACACTGAAGCTTTCTTT.

This clone was seen a single time. The chain joins TRBV6-5 to TRBJ2-2; D possibly uses TRBD1 or TRBD2 (5 bases each). This CDR3 comprises 14 residues. Germline V gives CDR1 MNHEY, CDR2 SVGAGI. With 7 bases removed from V and 3 bases from J, the gap between germline ends came to 12 bases. CDR3 in DNA: TGTGCCAGCAACCGGGACCCGGACACCGGGGAGCTGTTTTTT. Amino acids: CASNRDPDTGELFF.

The rearrangement joins TRBV2 to TRBJ1-6, with D possibly matching TRBD1 (5 bases). The CDR3 consists of 15 residues. Per the germline V gene, CDR1 is SNHLY and CDR2 is FYNNEI. V gave up 4 bases and J gave up 0 bases, with 7 bases separating them. Here the CDR3 DNA reads TGTGCCAGCAGTGCAGGGAGCTCCTATAATTCACCCCTCCACTTT. Translation gives CASSAGSSYNSPLHF.

This chain connects TRBV12-3 or TRBV12-4 to TRBJ1-5, with D uncertain. CDR3 length: 12 amino acids. Between the trimmed V and J ends, which lost 2 bases and 7 bases, there was a span of 6 bases. The CDR3 DNA follows: TGTGCCAGCAGTTTAATGGGGCAGCCCCAGCATTTT. This sequence encodes CASSLMGQPQHF.

The rearrangement joins TRBV6-2 or TRBV6-3 to TRBJ2-2, with 8 positions matching TRBD2. V lost 4 bases and J lost 0; bases outside the gene matches: 1. CDR1 is MNHEY, CDR2 SVGEGT, per germline. This CDR3 comprises 15 residues. The CDR3 sequence: CASSLLAANTGELFF. The DNA of the CDR3 is TGTGCCAGCAGTTTACTAGCGGCGAACACCGGGGAGCTGTTTTTT.

The chain recombines TRBV7-8 with TRBJ1-3; D is unclear. The V and J ends lost 5 bases and 0 bases respectively, with 14 bases between them. The CDR3 sequence is 16 residues long. Germline V lookup: CDR1 SGHVS, CDR2 FQNEAQ. CDR3 bases: TGTGCCAGCAGCCTTATACTCGGCTCCTCTGGAAACACCATATATTTT. Its translation is CASSLILGSSGNTIYF.

This clone was observed a single time. The J gene is TRBJ1-2, the V gene TRBV5-1, with D perhaps TRBD1 (5 bases). V dropped 3 bases and J dropped 1 base, with 13 bases sitting between them. CDR1 SGHRS and CDR2 YFSETQ come from the germline V gene. This CDR3 is built from 15 residues. CDR3 sequence (DNA): TGCGCCAGCAGCTCCTTCGGGACGGTTAACTATGGCTACACCTTC. It specifies CASSSFGTVNYGYTF.

This chain uses TRBV6-5 with TRBJ2-2, with a weak D call TRBD2 (5 bases). V gave up 10 bases and J gave up 0 bases, with 12 bases separating them. The CDR3 is 14 amino acids. Per the germline V gene, CDR1 is MNHEY and CDR2 is SVGAGI. CDR3 loop: CATYRGTNTGELFF. CDR3 DNA sequence: TGTGCCACATACCGGGGAACGAACACCGGGGAGCTGTTTTTT.

A single count supports this clone. The chain recombines TRBV2 with TRBJ1-2; 7 nucleotides align to TRBD1. Germline V gene data show CDR1 as SNHLY and CDR2 as FYNNEI. The CDR3 has 17 residues. V was pared by 0 bases and J by 4 bases, with 11 bases of the junction left unmatched. CDR3 region: CASSEALSRGRGYGYTF. DNA for the CDR3: TGTGCCAGCAGTGAAGCGCTTAGTAGGGGGCGCGGCTATGGCTACACCTTC.

The genes are TRBV19 and TRBJ1-2; D is uncertain. CDR3 length: 16 residues. Germline CDR1 LNHDA, CDR2 SQIVND (reference sequence). V was pared by 5 bases and J by 5 bases, with 21 bases between. The CDR3, as DNA: TGTGCCAGTAGTTCCCCGGGTGGGCCCGTGGCGTATGGCTACACCTTC. Amino acid sequence: CASSSPGGPVAYGYTF.

V usage is TRBV10-3 and J usage is TRBJ2-7; D is possibly TRBD1 (6 bases). Germline CDR1 ENHRY, CDR2 SYGVKD. The CDR3 length is 14 residues. V was cut by 7 bases and J by 0 bases, with 13 bases left in between. The CDR3: CAIKEAGDSYEQYF. CDR3 bases: TGTGCCATCAAGGAAGCAGGGGACTCCTACGAGCAGTACTTC.

The chain recombines TRBV30 with TRBJ1-2; D is undetermined. Per the germline V gene, CDR1 is GTSNPN and CDR2 is SVGIG (reference sequence). V lost 0 bases, J lost 7 bases, and 9 bases lay in between. The CDR3 has 12 amino acids. The CDR3 is CAWSVSGIGYTF. The DNA for the CDR3 is TGTGCCTGGAGTGTCAGCGGCATTGGCTACACCTTC. The full variable domain, rest sourced from reference TRBV30 and TRBJ1-2, is SQTIHQWPATLVQPVGSPLSLECTVEGTSNPNLYWYRQAAGRGLQLLFYSVGIGQISSEVPQNLSASRPQDRQFILSSKKLLLSDSGFYLCAWSVSGIGYTFGSGTRLTVV.

This chain uses TRBV7-9 with TRBJ1-2; a possible D gene is TRBD1 (5 bases). This CDR3 spans 14 amino acids. In germline, CDR1 is SEHNR, CDR2 FQNEAQ (reference sequence). Trimming cost V 1 base and J 8 bases, with 14 bases left between them. CDR3 residues: CASSLELGVGGYTF. CDR3 nucleotides: TGTGCCAGCAGCTTAGAGTTGGGGGTAGGCGGCTACACCTTC.

The chain has TRBV7-6 and TRBJ2-7, with 9 bases identical to TRBD2. V lost 5 bases and J lost 1; bases outside the gene matches: 6. The CDR3 covers 15 residues. Germline V lookup: CDR1 SGHVS, CDR2 FNYEAQ. For the CDR3, the DNA is TGTGCCAGCAGCCGCGGGGGGGCCCTTTCCTACGAGCAGTACTTC. This translates into CASSRGGALSYEQYF.

This sequence joins TRBV3-1 (or the pseudogene TRBV3-2) and TRBJ1-2; D gene uncertain. The CDR3 is made up of 11 amino acids. V was trimmed by 1 base and J by 6 bases, leaving 3 bases between them. Germline V gives CDR1 LGHDT, CDR2 YNNKEL (reference sequence). The CDR3: CASSQGDGYTF. The CDR3 DNA sequence: TGTGCCAGCAGCCAAGGTGATGGCTACACCTTC.

The chain recombines TRBV29-1 with TRBJ1-2, with 7 bases that match TRBD1. The CDR3 runs to 16 residues. Germline trimming cut 0 bases from V and 0 bases from J; bases unmatched to any gene: 7. The germline CDR1 and CDR2 sequences are SQVTM and ANQGSEA. The CDR3 DNA reads as TGCAGCGTTGAAGAGCCCCCGGGACAGTCTAACTATGGCTACACCTTC. It codes for CSVEEPPGQSNYGYTF.

V gene TRBV7-9 combines with J gene TRBJ1-1; unclear D gene. From germline, CDR1 is SEHNR and CDR2 FQNEAQ (reference sequence). The CDR3 contains 14 residues. Trimming left V 2 bases short and J 0 bases short, with 7 bases between. This chain's CDR3 is CASSLSNLNTEAFF. The CDR3 DNA is TGTGCCAGCAGCTTAAGTAACCTGAACACTGAAGCTTTCTTT.

The chain carries TRBV2 and TRBJ2-7; 7 bases align to TRBD1. Trimming removed 6 bases from V and 2 bases from J; junction bases left unmatched: 16. CDR3 size: 17 residues. Germline CDR1 reads SNHLY; CDR2 reads FYNNEI. The CDR3 spells CASSRTLTGKTTYEQYF. DNA of the CDR3: TGTGCCAGCAGCCGAACACTGACAGGGAAGACGACCTACGAGCAGTACTTC. Full variable domain (outside the CDR3, taken from reference TRBV2 and TRBJ2-7): EPEVTQTPSHQVTQMGQEVILRCVPISNHLYFYWYRQILGQKVEFLVSFYNNEISEKSEIFDDQFSVERPDGSNFTLKIRSTKLEDSAMYFCASSRTLTGKTTYEQYFGPGTRLTVT.

The chain couples TRBV7-9 to TRBJ1-1; no firm D call. There are 13 residues in the CDR3. Trimming took 4 bases from V and 0 from J, leaving 6 bases between them. Germline CDR1 SEHNR, CDR2 FQNEAQ (reference sequence). The CDR3 protein is CASSSSVNTEAFF. In DNA, the CDR3 is TGTGCCAGCAGCTCGTCCGTGAACACTGAAGCTTTCTTT.

The chain recombines TRBV4-1 with TRBJ1-5; D is unresolved. CDR3 length: 15 amino acids. Germline assignment: CDR1 MGHRA and CDR2 YSYEKL. The germline V and J ends were trimmed by 2 bases and 3 bases, with 11 bases remaining between them. This chain's CDR3 is CASSQLFGPNQPQHF. The CDR3 DNA reads TGCGCCAGCAGCCAATTATTTGGGCCCAATCAGCCCCAGCATTTT.

This chain joins TRBV10-2 and TRBJ2-2; 11 nucleotides line up with TRBD2. J was trimmed by 4 bases and V by 6 bases; bases with no gene match: 10. Per the germline V gene, CDR1 is WSHSY and CDR2 is SAAADI. The CDR3 totals 17 residues. The DNA of the CDR3 is TGCGCCAGCAGCTACGGACTAGCGGGTCCGAGCACCGGGGAGCTGTTTTTT. This sequence encodes CASSYGLAGPSTGELFF.

CDR3 DNA sequence: TGTGCCTGGAGTGTAATTAGCGGGGGGGCGGCAAGCTATGAGCAGTTCTTC. As protein: CAWSVISGGAASYEQFF. The chain links TRBV30 to TRBJ2-1; 11 bases are a match to TRBD2. Trimming removed 0 bases from V and 8 bases from J; junction bases left unmatched: 12. Germline V gene data show CDR1 as GTSNPN and CDR2 as SVGIG (reference sequence). The CDR3 covers 17 residues.